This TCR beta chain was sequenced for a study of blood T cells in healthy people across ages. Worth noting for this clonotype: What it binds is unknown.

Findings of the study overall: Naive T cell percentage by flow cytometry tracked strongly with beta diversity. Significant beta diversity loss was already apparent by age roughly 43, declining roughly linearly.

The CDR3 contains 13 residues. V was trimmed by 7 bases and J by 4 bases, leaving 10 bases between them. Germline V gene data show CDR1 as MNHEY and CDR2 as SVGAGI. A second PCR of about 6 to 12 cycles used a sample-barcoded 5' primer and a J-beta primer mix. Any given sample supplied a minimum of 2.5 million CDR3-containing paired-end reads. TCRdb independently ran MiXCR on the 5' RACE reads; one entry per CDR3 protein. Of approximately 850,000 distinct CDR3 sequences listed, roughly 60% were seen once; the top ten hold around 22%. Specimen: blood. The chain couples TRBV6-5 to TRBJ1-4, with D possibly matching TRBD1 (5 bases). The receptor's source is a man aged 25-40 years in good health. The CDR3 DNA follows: TGTGCCAGCACCCAGGGATTTAATGAAAAACTGTTTTTT. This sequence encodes CASTQGFNEKLFF.